The 2 T cell receptor beta chains given below trace back to one sample, sequenced in a study of cytomegalovirus exposure and HLA in healthy donors. The primer mix had 60 Vbeta and 13 Jbeta primers. The data were produced by immunoSEQ multiplex PCR, yet TCRdb's version contains in-frame clones alone and is incomplete. The sample comprises 150,000 to 200,000 clones, about 76% of which are singletons, and about 1.4% rests with the top ten. The sample comprised PBMCs. The receptor set was obtained from a woman between 50 and 59 years old in good health and CMV-seronegative.

This chain joins TRBV19 and TRBJ1-5, with 12 positions matching TRBD1. The germline gives CDR1 LNHDA, CDR2 SQIVND (reference sequence). V shed 5 bases and J 5 bases; nucleotides not matched to a gene: 7. The CDR3 is 16 residues long. The CDR3 here is CASSAWDRGRDQPQHF. The CDR3 DNA sequence: TGTGCCAGTAGTGCCTGGGACAGGGGGCGCGATCAGCCCCAGCATTTT.

This rearrangement joins TRBV11-2 to TRBJ1-2; 7 bases fit TRBD1. The CDR3 runs to 15 residues. Germline CDR1 SGHAT, CDR2 FQNNGV. The V segment lost 5 bases and the J segment 3 bases; nucleotides outside the gene matches: 9. The CDR3 loop is CASSHPDRADYGYTF. The CDR3 nucleotides read TGTGCCAGCAGCCACCCCGACAGGGCGGACTATGGCTACACCTTC.